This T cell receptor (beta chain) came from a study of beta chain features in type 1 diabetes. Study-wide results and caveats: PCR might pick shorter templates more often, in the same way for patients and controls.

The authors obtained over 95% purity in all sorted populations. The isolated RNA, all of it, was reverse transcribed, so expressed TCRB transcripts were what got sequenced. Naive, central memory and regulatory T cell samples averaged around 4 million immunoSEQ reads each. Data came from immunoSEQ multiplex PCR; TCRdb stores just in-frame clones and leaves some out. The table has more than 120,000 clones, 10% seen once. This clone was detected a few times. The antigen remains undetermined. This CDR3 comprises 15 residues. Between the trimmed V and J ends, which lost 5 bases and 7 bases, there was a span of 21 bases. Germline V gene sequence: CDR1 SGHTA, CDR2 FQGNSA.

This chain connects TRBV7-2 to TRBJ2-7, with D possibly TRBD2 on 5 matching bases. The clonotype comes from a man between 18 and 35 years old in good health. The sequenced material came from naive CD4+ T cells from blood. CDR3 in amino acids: CASSPAFGIRGEQYF. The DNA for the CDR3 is TGTGCCAGCAGCCCCGCTTTCGGGATCCGAGGGGAGCAGTACTTC.